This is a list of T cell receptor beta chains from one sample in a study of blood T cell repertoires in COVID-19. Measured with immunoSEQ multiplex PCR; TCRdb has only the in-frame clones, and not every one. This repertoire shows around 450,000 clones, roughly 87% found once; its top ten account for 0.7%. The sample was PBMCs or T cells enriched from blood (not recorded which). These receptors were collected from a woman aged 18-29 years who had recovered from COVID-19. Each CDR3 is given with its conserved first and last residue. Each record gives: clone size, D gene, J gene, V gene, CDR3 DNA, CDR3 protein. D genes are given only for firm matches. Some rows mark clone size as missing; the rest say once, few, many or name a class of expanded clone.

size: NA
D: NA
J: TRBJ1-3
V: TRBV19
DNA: TGTGCCAGTAGTACCACACGTGCGGGGGTTCCTGGAAACACCATATATTTT
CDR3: CASSTTRAGVPGNTIYF

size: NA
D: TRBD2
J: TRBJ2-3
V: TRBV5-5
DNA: TGTGCCAGCAGTCGGGGACTAGCGGGGGGCCTTCCAGATACGCAGTATTTT
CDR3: CASSRGLAGGLPDTQYF

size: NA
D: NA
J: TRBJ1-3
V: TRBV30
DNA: TGTGCCTGGAGTACATCCCCGGGGACTGGAAACACCATATATTTT
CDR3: CAWSTSPGTGNTIYF

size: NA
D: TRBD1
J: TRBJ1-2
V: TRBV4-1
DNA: TGCGCCAGCAGCCAATCTGGACAGGGTATGGGGACGGGTGGCTACACCTTC
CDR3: CASSQSGQGMGTGGYTF

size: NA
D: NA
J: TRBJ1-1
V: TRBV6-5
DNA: TGTGCCAGCAGTCCGAGCCTGAACACTGAAGCTTTCTTT
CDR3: CASSPSLNTEAFF

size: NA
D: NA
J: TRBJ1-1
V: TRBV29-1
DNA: TGCAGCGTTACACAGGGCACTGAAGCTTTCTTT
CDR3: CSVTQGTEAFF

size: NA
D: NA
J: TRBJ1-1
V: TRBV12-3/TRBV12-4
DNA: TGTGCCAGCAGTTTTGAAGGGGCGAAAGCTTTCTTT
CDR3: CASSFEGAKAFF

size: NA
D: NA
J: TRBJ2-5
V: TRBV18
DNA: TGTGCCAGCTCACCTTTAAGCCTTTACCAAGAGACCCAGTACTTC
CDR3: CASSPLSLYQETQYF

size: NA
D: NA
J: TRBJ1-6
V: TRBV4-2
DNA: TGTGCCAGCAGCCAAGAACCAGGTGGACCCCTCCACTTT
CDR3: CASSQEPGGPLHF

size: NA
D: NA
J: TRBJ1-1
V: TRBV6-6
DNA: TGTGCCAGTACCCGGAGGGGAGAAGCTTTCTTT
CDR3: CASTRRGEAFF

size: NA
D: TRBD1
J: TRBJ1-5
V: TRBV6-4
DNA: TGTGCCAGCAGTAGGACAGGTAATCAGCCCCAGCATTTT
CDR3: CASSRTGNQPQHF

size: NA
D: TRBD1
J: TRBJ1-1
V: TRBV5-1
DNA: TGCGCCAGCAGCTCCGGGACAGGGCAAACTGAAGCTTTCTTT
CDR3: CASSSGTGQTEAFF

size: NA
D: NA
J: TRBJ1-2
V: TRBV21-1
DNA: TGTGCCAGCAGCCCCCAACGGACAGTCTATGGCTACACCTTC
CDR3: CASSPQRTVYGYTF

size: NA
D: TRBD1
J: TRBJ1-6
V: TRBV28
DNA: TGTGCCAGCAGTTTCCACAGGGGTGATGGATCACCCCTCCACTTT
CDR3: CASSFHRGDGSPLHF

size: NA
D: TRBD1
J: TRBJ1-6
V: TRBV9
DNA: TGTGCCAGCAGCGGGGGGGACAGGGGTGTTTCACCCCTCCACTTT
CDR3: CASSGGDRGVSPLHF

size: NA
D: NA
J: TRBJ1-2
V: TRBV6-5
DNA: TGTGCCAGCAGTTATCGAGGCAGATATGGCTACACCTTC
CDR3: CASSYRGRYGYTF

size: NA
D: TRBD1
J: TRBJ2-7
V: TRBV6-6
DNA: TGTGCCACTGAGCGGACAGGGATCTACGAGCAGTACTTC
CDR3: CATERTGIYEQYF

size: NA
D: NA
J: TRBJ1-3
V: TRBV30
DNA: TGTGCCTGGACCATTGGGGGGATCGTGAGCTCTGGAAACACCATATATTTT
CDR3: CAWTIGGIVSSGNTIYF

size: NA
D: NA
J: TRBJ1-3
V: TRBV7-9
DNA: TGTGCCAGCAGCTCGGGGGGCCTCTCTGGAAACACCATATATTTT
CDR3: CASSSGGLSGNTIYF

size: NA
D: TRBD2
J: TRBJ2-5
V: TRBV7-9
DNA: TGTGCCAGCAGCTCCGAAGGGTGGACTAGCGAGGACTTC
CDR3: CASSSEGWTSEDF

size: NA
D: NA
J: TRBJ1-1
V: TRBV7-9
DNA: TGTGCCAGCAGCTTATTCCCCCTTAACACTGAAGCTTTCTTT
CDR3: CASSLFPLNTEAFF

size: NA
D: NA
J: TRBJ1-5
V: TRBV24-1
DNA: TGTGCCACCAGTGATGGGTCAGAGGTGAAGCCCCAGCATTTT
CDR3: CATSDGSEVKPQHF

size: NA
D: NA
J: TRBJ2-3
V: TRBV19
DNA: TGTGCCAGTAGTGCCTATTCGAGGGTAGGGACAGATACGCAGTATTTT
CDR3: CASSAYSRVGTDTQYF

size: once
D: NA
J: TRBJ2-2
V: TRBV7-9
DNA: TGTGCCAGCAGCCCACCGGCGGGCGATGGGAGTCCGAGAACCGGGGAGCTGTTTTTT
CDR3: CASSPPAGDGSPRTGELFF

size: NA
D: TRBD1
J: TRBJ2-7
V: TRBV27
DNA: TGTGCCAGCAGACCGACCGGGACAGTGATGTACTTC
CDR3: CASRPTGTVMYF

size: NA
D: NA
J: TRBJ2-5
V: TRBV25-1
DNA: TGTGCCAGCAGTGACACGAGGGGGGGGGCAGAGACCCAGTACTTC
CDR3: CASSDTRGGAETQYF

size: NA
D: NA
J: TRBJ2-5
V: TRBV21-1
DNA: TGTGCCACGCAAGAGACCCAGTACTTC
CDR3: CATQETQYF

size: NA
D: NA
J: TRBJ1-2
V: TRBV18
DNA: TGTGCCAGCTCACCCCCGACCAGGGAAGTAGGCTACACCTTC
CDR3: CASSPPTREVGYTF

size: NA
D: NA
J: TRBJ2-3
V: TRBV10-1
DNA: TGCGCCAGCAGCCCGGGGACGACAGGAAAAATCCACACTGCAGATACGCAGTATTTT
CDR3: CASSPGTTGKIHTADTQYF

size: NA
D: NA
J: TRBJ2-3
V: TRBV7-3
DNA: TGTGCCAGCAGCCCGCGGGCATCCACAGATACGCAGTATTTT
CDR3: CASSPRASTDTQYF

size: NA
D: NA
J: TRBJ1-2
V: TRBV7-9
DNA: TGTGCCAGCAGCTTCGGCGAAGGGGATTACTTCGGCTATGGCTACACCTTC
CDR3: CASSFGEGDYFGYGYTF

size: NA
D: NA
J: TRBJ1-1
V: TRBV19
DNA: TGTGCCACCGCTACGACCTGGGCCGACACTGAAGCTTTCTTT
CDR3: CATATTWADTEAFF

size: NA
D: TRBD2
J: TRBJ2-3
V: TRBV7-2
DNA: TGTGCCAGCAGCTTACGCCTAGCGGGGGGCACAGATACGCAGTATTTT
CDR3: CASSLRLAGGTDTQYF

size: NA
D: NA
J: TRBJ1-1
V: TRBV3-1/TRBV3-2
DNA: TGTGCCAGCAGCCCCCCGGGCGCGGGCACTGAAGCTTTCTTT
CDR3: CASSPPGAGTEAFF

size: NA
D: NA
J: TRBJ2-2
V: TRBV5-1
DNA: TGCGCCAGCAGCTTGGCGGGACTCTTAAACACCGGGGAGCTGTTTTTT
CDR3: CASSLAGLLNTGELFF

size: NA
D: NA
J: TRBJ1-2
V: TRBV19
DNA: TGTGCCAGTAGTCCCCGGGTGGAATATGGCTACACCTTC
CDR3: CASSPRVEYGYTF

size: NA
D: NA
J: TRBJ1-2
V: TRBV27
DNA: TGTGCCAGCAGTTGGTCAGCGGGTTATGGCTACACCTTC
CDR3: CASSWSAGYGYTF

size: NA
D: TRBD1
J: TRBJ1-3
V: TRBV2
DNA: TGTGCCAGCAGTGAAGAAGCAGGGGGCGGAAACACCATATATTTT
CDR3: CASSEEAGGGNTIYF

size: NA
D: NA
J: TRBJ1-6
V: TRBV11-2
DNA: TGTGCCAGCAGCTTAGATCACGGGAACAATTCACCCCTCCACTTT
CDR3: CASSLDHGNNSPLHF

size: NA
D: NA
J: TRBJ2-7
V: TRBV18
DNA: TGTGCCAGCTTCGCGGGTTCTCTCTCCTACGAGCAGTACTTC
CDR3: CASFAGSLSYEQYF

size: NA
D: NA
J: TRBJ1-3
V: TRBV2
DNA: TGTGCCAGCAGTGTAGGTGAGACAGTGAGAAACACCATATATTTT
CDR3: CASSVGETVRNTIYF